The next 9 T cell receptor beta chains were all read from a single sample in a study of OX40 agonist ivuxolimab in advanced cancers. Produced via immunoSEQ multiplex PCR; TCRdb's table is partial and in-frame only. The sample has fewer than 70,000 clones, more than 70% seen once. Sample: CD4+ or CD8+ T cells sorted from blood, taken in a trial of the OX40 agonist ivuxolimab. These receptors came from an adult with an advanced solid tumor such as melanoma, head and neck, liver or kidney cancer.

This chain connects TRBV27 to TRBJ1-1; TRBD1 aligns across 7 bases. Germline trimming cut 6 bases from V and 2 bases from J; bases unmatched to any gene: 6. Per germline, CDR1 MNHEY and CDR2 SMNVEV (reference sequence). The CDR3 is 14 amino acids. CDR3 coding DNA: TGTGCCAGCAGAGCCGGGACAGCAAACACTGAAGCTTTCTTT. It yields the protein CASRAGTANTEAFF.

The chain employs TRBV6-1 and TRBJ1-6, with TRBD1 as a possible D gene (6 bases). V lost 5 bases and J 10 bases, leaving 15 bases between the germline ends. The CDR3 spans 14 residues. Germline V gives CDR1 MNHNS, CDR2 SASEGT. The CDR3 is CASSRTELTSPLHF. The CDR3 DNA reads as TGTGCCAGCAGTAGGACAGAGCTTACCTCACCCCTCCACTTT.

The chain employs TRBV5-1 and TRBJ1-2; possibly TRBD1 for D (5 bases). V lost 3 bases and J lost 8, with 20 bases in between. The CDR3 is made up of 15 amino acids. Germline V lookup: CDR1 SGHRS, CDR2 YFSETQ. Here the CDR3 DNA reads TGCGCCAGCAGCTCAACAGGACCGGGGGTGAAGGGCTACACCTTC. This codes for CASSSTGPGVKGYTF.

The chain carries TRBV7-8 and TRBJ2-7; 9 positions match TRBD1. Germline CDR1 and CDR2: SGHVS and FQNEAQ. CDR3 length equals 17 residues. Germline trimming cut 3 bases from V and 0 bases from J; bases unmatched to any gene: 9. CDR3 region: CASSLGTGKLNSYEQYF. DNA of the CDR3: TGTGCCAGCAGCTTGGGGACAGGGAAGCTTAACTCCTACGAGCAGTACTTC.

This chain links TRBV5-1 with TRBJ2-7; the D is unclear. The CDR3 has 14 amino acids. The germline V gene encodes CDR1 SGHRS and CDR2 YFSETQ. V dropped 0 bases and J dropped 1 base, with 8 bases sitting between them. CDR3 nucleotide sequence: TGCGCCAGCAGCTTGGATGGCCTATCCTACGAGCAGTACTTC. Translation gives CASSLDGLSYEQYF. Full variable domain (outside the CDR3, taken from reference TRBV5-1 and TRBJ2-7): KAGVTQTPRYLIKTRGQQVTLSCSPISGHRSVSWYQQTPGQGLQFLFEYFSETQRNKGNFPGRFSGRQFSNSRSEMNVSTLELGDSALYLCASSLDGLSYEQYFGPGTRLTVT.

This rearrangement joins TRBV5-1 to TRBJ1-1; 7 bases align to TRBD1. Germline assignment: CDR1 SGHRS and CDR2 YFSETQ. The CDR3 extends over 15 amino acids. Germline trimming cut 6 bases from V and 1 base from J; bases unmatched to any gene: 9. The DNA of the CDR3 is TGCGCCAGCACCATAGAGGGACAGACGAACACTGAAGCTTTCTTT. This encodes CASTIEGQTNTEAFF.

A word on this clone: Relative to the germline gene, one junction end is altered; a read error may explain this. J is TRBJ2-6 and V is TRBV6-5; 8 bases line up with TRBD2. Germline CDR1 reads MNHEY; CDR2 reads SVGAGI. The CDR3 runs 13 residues. The CDR3 DNA is TGTGCCAGCAGGGGTAGCGGGGCGAACGTCCTGACTTTC. It translates to CASRGSGANVLTF.

The gene calls are TRBV4-3 and TRBJ1-1; D is undetermined. V shed 1 base and J shed 4 bases, with 16 bases lying between them. Germline V gene data show CDR1 as LGHNA and CDR2 as YSLEER. The CDR3 runs 16 residues. The CDR3 reads CASSQVLGSPSTEAFF. Written as DNA, the CDR3 is TGCGCCAGCAGCCAAGTATTGGGCAGCCCTAGCACTGAAGCTTTCTTT.

As regards this clone: This same CDR3 is encoded by further DNA sequences in the sample. The V and J genes are TRBV7-6 and TRBJ2-7; D may be TRBD1 or TRBD2 (5 bases each). This CDR3 comprises 13 residues. V lost 5 bases and J 3 bases, leaving 11 bases between the germline ends. Germline V lookup: CDR1 SGHVS, CDR2 FNYEAQ. The CDR3 sequence is CASSPGPNYEQYF. The CDR3 nucleotides read TGTGCCAGCAGCCCGGGACCGAACTACGAGCAGTACTTC.